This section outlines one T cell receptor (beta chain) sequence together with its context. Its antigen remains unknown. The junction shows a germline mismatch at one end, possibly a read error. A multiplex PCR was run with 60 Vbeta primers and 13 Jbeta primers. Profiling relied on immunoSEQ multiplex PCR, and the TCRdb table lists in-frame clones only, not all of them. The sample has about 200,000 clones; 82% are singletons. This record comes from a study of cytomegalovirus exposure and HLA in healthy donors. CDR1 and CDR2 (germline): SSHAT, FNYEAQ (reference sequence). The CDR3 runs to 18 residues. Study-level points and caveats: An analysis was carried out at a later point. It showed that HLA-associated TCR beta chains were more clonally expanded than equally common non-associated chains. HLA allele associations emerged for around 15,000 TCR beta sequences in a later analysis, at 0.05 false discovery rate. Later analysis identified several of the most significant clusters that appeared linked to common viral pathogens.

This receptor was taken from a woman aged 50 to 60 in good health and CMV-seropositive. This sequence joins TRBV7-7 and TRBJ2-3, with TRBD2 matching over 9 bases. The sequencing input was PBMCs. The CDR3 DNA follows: TGTGCTAGCAGCCCTGGCGCGGGGGGGAATCGACGCACAGATACGCAGTATTTT. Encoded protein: CASSPGAGGNRRTDTQYF.